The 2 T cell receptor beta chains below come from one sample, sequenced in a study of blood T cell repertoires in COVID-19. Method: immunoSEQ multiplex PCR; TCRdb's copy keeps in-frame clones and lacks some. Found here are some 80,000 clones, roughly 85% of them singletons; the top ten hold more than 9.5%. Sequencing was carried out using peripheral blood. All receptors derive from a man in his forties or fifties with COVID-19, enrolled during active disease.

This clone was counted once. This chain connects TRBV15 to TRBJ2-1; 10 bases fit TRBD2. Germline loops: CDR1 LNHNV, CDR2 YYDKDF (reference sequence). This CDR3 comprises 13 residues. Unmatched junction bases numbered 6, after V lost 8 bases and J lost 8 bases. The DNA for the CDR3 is TGTGCCACCTTAACTAGCGGGACCCATGAGCAGTTCTTC. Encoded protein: CATLTSGTHEQFF.

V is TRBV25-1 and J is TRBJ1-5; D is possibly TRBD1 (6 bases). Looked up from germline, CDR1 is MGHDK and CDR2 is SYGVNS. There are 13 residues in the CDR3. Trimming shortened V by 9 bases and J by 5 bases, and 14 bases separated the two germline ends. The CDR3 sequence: CASGQSTHQPQHF. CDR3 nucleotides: TGTGCCAGTGGACAGTCGACGCATCAGCCCCAGCATTTT.